This record covers a single TCR beta chain. Its antigen is currently unknown. The sample is drawn from a study of cytomegalovirus exposure and HLA in healthy donors. General study results and limits: A later analysis reportedly found that, within productive TCRs, an Asian-associated ancestry cluster had fewer N-insertions than the mean observed across the roughly 670 donors. V- and J-gene trimming of TCR beta was linked (in a later analysis) to a missense DCLRE1C variant. Most TCR sequences were rare, but some public TCRs occurred in many donors.

It was with 60 Vbeta and 13 Jbeta primers that the PCR ran. Measured with immunoSEQ multiplex PCR; TCRdb has only the in-frame clones, and not every one. The table includes some 100,000 clones, 65% to 75% detected once. CDR1 is MGHRA and CDR2 is YSYEKL in the germline V gene. V shed 1 base and J shed 0 bases, with 10 bases lying between them. The CDR3 is made up of 15 amino acids. The clonotype comes from a woman in her sixties or seventies in good health and CMV-seropositive. The sample consisted of PBMCs. This chain joins TRBV4-1 and TRBJ2-7; D gene uncertain. The CDR3 region is CASSQGWALSYEQYF. DNA for the CDR3: TGCGCCAGCAGCCAAGGGTGGGCCCTCTCCTACGAGCAGTACTTC.